The sequence of this T cell receptor (beta chain) was determined in a study of cytomegalovirus exposure and HLA in healthy donors. Study at large: In a later analysis, it was reported that the roughly 120 validation repertoires had been produced on the same platform as the 670 or so repertoires belonging to the first cohort.

The germline gives CDR1 SGDLS, CDR2 YYNGEE. Trimming removed 0 bases from V and 2 bases from J, with 13 bases in between. The CDR3 is 16 amino acids. Study-level findings and limits: The classifier was said to identify cytomegalovirus status with high specificity and sensitivity.

TCRdb's table, derived via immunoSEQ multiplex PCR, lists solely in-frame clones and lacks some. The sample yields approximately 220,000 clones, about nine tenths seen once. This clone was detected a few times. Antigen: not known. The origin of this receptor is a woman aged 18 to 35 in good health and CMV-seronegative. The chain uses TRBV9 and TRBJ2-3, with a tentative D call TRBD1 (5 bases). The sample was PBMCs. This CDR3 reads CASSVVSDSYTDTQYF. Written as DNA, the CDR3 is TGTGCCAGCAGCGTAGTGTCCGACAGTTACACAGATACGCAGTATTTT.